These T cell receptor beta chains were read from a single sample in a study of beta chain features in type 1 diabetes. Some clones are missing from TCRdb's copy, which holds only in-frame ones; the method was immunoSEQ multiplex PCR. Here the sample spans a few hundred thousand clones, roughly 16% being singletons. Source material: naive CD4+ T cells from blood. These receptors were taken from a woman aged 18-29 years in good health. Each CDR3 is given with its conserved first and last residue. D genes are given only for firm matches. Clone sizes are given selectively: once, few, many, or a class where the clone is expanded.

>TRBD2|TRBV4-3|TRBJ2-7|few
TGCGCCAGCAGCCGAGGGACTAGCGGTAGCTACGAGCAGTACTTC
CASSRGTSGSYEQYF
>TRBD2|TRBV7-2|TRBJ2-5|-
TGTGCCAGCAGGAGTAACAGAGCGGGAGGGGGGGAGACCCAGTACTTC
CASRSNRAGGGETQYF
>-|TRBV11-2|TRBJ2-6|few
TGTGCCAGCAGCCCCACCATATCTCCAGGGACTGGGGCCAACGTCCTGACTTTC
CASSPTISPGTGANVLTF
>TRBD1|TRBV29-1|TRBJ1-2|-
TGCAGCGTAGGGGGCAGGGGCCGAAACTATGGCTACACCTTC
CSVGGRGRNYGYTF
>-|TRBV5-1|TRBJ1-1|-
TGCGCCAGCAGCTTGGTTTCAGGCACTGAAGCTTTCTTT
CASSLVSGTEAFF
>-|TRBV20-1|TRBJ1-1|-
TGCAGTGCACAAGGGGACACTGAAGCTTTCTTT
CSAQGDTEAFF
>TRBD1|TRBV5-4|TRBJ1-1|few
TGTGCCAGCAGCTTGCAGGGGACAGGGGCCCAAGCTTTCTTT
CASSLQGTGAQAFF
>-|TRBV14|TRBJ2-7|few
TGTGCCAGCAGCCGGCGGACAGACACCTACGAGCAGTACTTC
CASSRRTDTYEQYF
>TRBD1|TRBV5-1|TRBJ2-5|-
TGCGCCAGCAGCCCCCCTAAGGGGGCAGGGCAAGAGACCCAGTACTTC
CASSPPKGAGQETQYF
>-|TRBV21-1|TRBJ2-4|-
TGTGCCAGCAGCAAGCTAGAAAGGGGGGGTAAAGACATTCAGTACTTC
CASSKLERGGKDIQYF
>-|TRBV5-1|TRBJ1-3|-
TGCGCCAGCAGCTTGGAGCTCTACTCTGGAAACACCATATATTTT
CASSLELYSGNTIYF
>-|TRBV10-3|TRBJ2-7|few
TGTGCCATCAGTGAGTCGGGGGCTCCGAGGTCCTACGAGCAGTACTTC
CAISESGAPRSYEQYF
>TRBD1|TRBV29-1|TRBJ1-2|few
TGCAGCGTTGAACGCGGGACAGGGGTGAACACCTTC
CSVERGTGVNTF
>TRBD1|TRBV2|TRBJ1-2|few
TGTGCCAGCAGAGCCGGACCGGGGACAGGGAAAGGCTACACCTTC
CASRAGPGTGKGYTF
>TRBD1|TRBV28|TRBJ2-7|-
TGTGCCAGCAGTTTGGGCCCCGGACAGGGTAAGAGCGAGCAGTACTTC
CASSLGPGQGKSEQYF
>TRBD2|TRBV5-1|TRBJ2-5|-
TGCGCCAGCAGCTGGACAAGGACTAGCGGGAGTGGGGCGACCCAGTACTTC
CASSWTRTSGSGATQYF
>TRBD2|TRBV29-1|TRBJ2-7|few
TGCAGCGTCCGGGGACTAGCTAAGGGAGAGCAGTACTTC
CSVRGLAKGEQYF
>TRBD2|TRBV14|TRBJ2-1|-
TGTGCCAGCAGCCAAGATTGGTGGGCTAGCGGAGGTAATGAGCAGTTCTTC
CASSQDWWASGGNEQFF
>-|TRBV7-9|TRBJ1-1|-
TGTGCCAGCAGCTACCAAGGACTGCCGAACACTGAAGCTTTCTTT
CASSYQGLPNTEAFF
>-|TRBV28|TRBJ1-2|-
TGTGCCAGCAGTACAGGGAACTATGGCTACACCTTC
CASSTGNYGYTF
>TRBD2|TRBV5-8|TRBJ2-5|few
TGTGCCAGCAACGGGGGGCGGGAGGGCCTTCTTCAAGTGGCCCAGTACTTC
CASNGGREGLLQVAQYF
>TRBD2|TRBV12-5|TRBJ2-5|few
TGTGCTAGTGGTTCCGCCAGGACTAGCGGGGGGACCCAGTACTTC
CASGSARTSGGTQYF
>-|TRBV5-4|TRBJ2-1|few
TGTGCCTCAGGCTTGAGCTCCTACAATGAGCAGTTCTTC
CASGLSSYNEQFF
>-|TRBV28|TRBJ1-2|-
TGTGCCAGCAGCGGAGGGTCGAGAGTCCATGGCTACACCTTC
CASSGGSRVHGYTF
>TRBD1|TRBV5-1|TRBJ1-1|-
TGCGCCAGCAGCTACGGACAGGGGGCGTCGAACACTGAAGCTTTCTTT
CASSYGQGASNTEAFF
>-|TRBV18|TRBJ1-1|-
TGTGCCAGCTCACCACCCAGCCTCCGCGGTTTGAACACTGAAGCTTTCTTT
CASSPPSLRGLNTEAFF
>-|TRBV13|TRBJ2-7|few
TGTGCCAGCAGCTTAGGGGCAGGTACCCCCTACGAGCAGTACTTC
CASSLGAGTPYEQYF
>TRBD1|TRBV5-6|TRBJ2-1|-
TGTGCCAGCAGCAGACAGGGCAATGAGCAGTTCTTC
CASSRQGNEQFF
>TRBD1|TRBV27|TRBJ1-1|few
TGTGCCAGCAGTATCCGGGACAGGGACCCGAGGACTGAAGCTTTCTTT
CASSIRDRDPRTEAFF
>TRBD1|TRBV18|TRBJ2-3|few
TGTGCCAGCTCGCTGGGACAGGGCGTCGCAGATACGCAGTATTTT
CASSLGQGVADTQYF
>-|TRBV6-6|TRBJ1-2|-
TGTGCCAGCAGTTACCCGACGGACAGCCACTATGGCTACACCTTC
CASSYPTDSHYGYTF
>-|TRBV7-9|TRBJ1-2|few
TGTGCCAGCAGCCCCAGGGGTGCTAACTATGGCTACACCTTC
CASSPRGANYGYTF
>TRBD1|TRBV9|TRBJ1-2|-
TGTGCCAGCAGCGCCGACAGGGGAGGCTACACCTTC
CASSADRGGYTF
>TRBD1|TRBV19|TRBJ2-5|-
TGTGCCAGTGGACAGGGTGAAGAGACCCAGTACTTC
CASGQGEETQYF
>TRBD2|TRBV7-9|TRBJ2-2|few
TGTGCCAGCAGCTTAGCCGTCCTAGCGGGAGCCGGGGAGCTGTTTTTT
CASSLAVLAGAGELFF
>TRBD2|TRBV7-2|TRBJ2-1|-
TGTGCCAGCAGCTTAGAGGGACTAGCGGGATACGAGCAGTTCTTC
CASSLEGLAGYEQFF
>TRBD2|TRBV28|TRBJ2-3|few
TGTGCCAGCAGGGGACCGACTAGCGGGAGAGATACGCAGTATTTT
CASRGPTSGRDTQYF
>-|TRBV5-1|TRBJ1-1|-
TGCGCCAGCAGCTTAGCCCGGGACAAGTTCATGAACACTGAAGCTTTCTTT
CASSLARDKFMNTEAFF
>-|TRBV5-4|TRBJ1-4|few
TGTGCCAGCAGCTTCGGGGTGGCTAATGAAAAACTGTTTTTT
CASSFGVANEKLFF
>-|TRBV15|TRBJ2-5|few
TGTGCCACCAGCAGAGATCCGGGACACGCGGCCCAAGAGACCCAGTACTTC
CATSRDPGHAAQETQYF